The next 11 T cell receptor beta chains were all read from a single sample in a study of molecular identifiers for immune sequencing clone quantification (dated by TCRdb to 2016 to 2019). Receptors were amplified or captured by PCR. Sequenced on a NextSeq 500. TCRdb reran the public reads through fastp at Q25 and MiXCR, keeping productive beta chains. Merged by CDR3 protein, the rows form single entries marked with the most common genes and DNA. In this sample the table shows approximately 97,000 distinct CDR3 sequences, approximately 24% of which occur a single time. Roughly 1% of the sample comes from the top ten. Input material: naive CD8+ T cells from blood, with Jurkat cell RNA spiked in. Read against the paper, the sample's cell subset or site label means: FACS-sorted CD8+CD4-CCR7+CD45RA+ naive T cells. These receptor sequences come from a human donor in good health. Some libraries in this study had Jurkat cell RNA spiked in.

The chain uses TRBV4-2 and TRBJ2-3; TRBD1 is a possible D gene (6 bases). The CDR3 length is 20 residues. Looked up from germline, CDR1 is LGHNA and CDR2 is YNFKEQ. Trimming removed 0 bases at V and 6 bases at J, with 28 bases between. The CDR3 bases are TGTGCCAGCAGCCAAGATCTTTGGGGGACACAAAGTGGAAGGCCCGATACGCAGTATTTT. Translated: CASSQDLWGTQSGRPDTQYF.

This clonotype was observed many times. The V and J genes are TRBV9 and TRBJ1-1; D is perhaps TRBD1 (6 bases). V was pared by 3 bases and J by 3 bases, with 21 bases between. The CDR3 covers 17 residues. Germline assignment: CDR1 SGDLS and CDR2 YYNGEE. The CDR3 loop reads CASSAKTTGMRDTEAFF. The CDR3 nucleotides read TGTGCCAGCAGCGCTAAAACAACAGGGATGAGGGACACTGAAGCTTTCTTT.

This clonotype was detected many times. This chain joins TRBV19 and TRBJ1-5; 9 bases align to TRBD1. Germline assignment: CDR1 LNHDA and CDR2 SQIVND (reference sequence). The CDR3 has 15 residues. The J segment lost 7 bases and the V segment lost 3 bases, leaving 7 bases of the junction unmatched. Written as DNA, the CDR3 is TGTGCCAGTAGTATCTCACAGGGGGCTGGACAGCCCCAGCATTTT. This encodes CASSISQGAGQPQHF.

In the case of this clonotype: Since a much larger clone is just one base distant, this may be a read error. This sequence joins TRBV7-9 and TRBJ2-7, with D possibly matching TRBD2 (7 bases). Germline CDR1 reads SEHNR; CDR2 reads FQNEAQ (reference sequence). The CDR3 covers 15 residues. Here the CDR3 reads CTSSFSPGGPGEQYF. DNA for the CDR3: TGTACCAGCAGCTTTTCCCCCGGGGGGCCCGGCGAGCAGTACTTC.

As to this clonotype: A much larger clone lies a single base off, so this may be a read error. As DNA, the CDR3 is TGCGCCAGCAGCTTTGACTGGGAGGCCCAGTACTTC. Residues: CASSFDWEAQYF. This chain uses TRBV5-1 with TRBJ2-5, with a possible D match to TRBD2 (6 bases). The CDR3 spans 12 residues. Germline CDR1 and CDR2: SGHRS and YFSETQ. The V end lost 2 bases, the J end lost 9 bases, and 11 bases lay between the germline ends.

The chain's CDR3 is CASPPSGVRTGELFF. CDR3 nucleotide sequence: TGTGCCTCCCCCCCTAGCGGAGTGCGCACCGGGGAGCTGTTTTTT. The J gene is TRBJ2-2, the V gene TRBV7-9; 7 positions match TRBD2. Germline loops: CDR1 SEHNR, CDR2 FQNEAQ (reference sequence). The V gene end was trimmed by 11 bases and the J gene end by 4 bases; junction bases not matched to a gene: 13. The CDR3 extends over 15 amino acids. The whole variable domain, remainder taken from reference TRBV7-9 and TRBJ2-2, is DTGVSQNPRHKITKRGQNVTFRCDPISEHNRLYWYRQTLGQGPEFLTYFQNEAQLEKSRLLSDRFSAERPKGSFSTLEIQRTEQGDSAMYLCASPPSGVRTGELFFGEGSRLTVL.

This clonotype was counted between two and nine times. The rearrangement links TRBV27 to TRBJ2-3; D gene ambiguous. This CDR3 is built from 13 residues. The ends were cut back, 2 bases at V and 1 base at J, with 4 bases in the middle. Germline loops: CDR1 MNHEY, CDR2 SMNVEV (reference sequence). CDR3 sequence: CASSLGRTDTQYF. Written as DNA, the CDR3 is TGTGCCAGCAGTTTAGGCCGCACAGATACGCAGTATTTT.

This clonotype was counted at least ten times. The gene calls are TRBV12-3 or TRBV12-4 and TRBJ1-1; weak D call: TRBD1 (6 bases). The CDR3 has 13 amino acids. Trimming stripped 2 bases from V and 6 bases from J, with 10 bases between. DNA for the CDR3: TGTGCCAGCAGTTTAACAGGGATCTCTGAAGCTTTCTTT. It codes for CASSLTGISEAFF.

This clonotype occurred many times. The chain combines TRBV4-3 with TRBJ2-7, with 7 bases matching TRBD2. J lost 4 bases, V lost 0 bases, and 3 bases had no gene match. CDR1 LGHNA and CDR2 YSLEER come from the germline V gene. The CDR3 is 14 amino acids. The CDR3 nucleotides are TGCGCCAGCAGCCAAGATATCGGGAGGTACGAGCAGTACTTC. It codes for CASSQDIGRYEQYF.

This clonotype was seen at least ten times. This chain connects TRBV12-3 or TRBV12-4 to TRBJ2-1; 9 nucleotides align to TRBD2. J lost 1 base, V lost 3 bases, and 1 base had no gene match. This CDR3 has 15 residues. The CDR3 is CASSFAGGSYNEQFF. CDR3 coding DNA: TGTGCCAGCAGTTTCGCGGGAGGGTCCTACAATGAGCAGTTCTTC.

Ten or more counts support this clonotype. The chain joins TRBV10-3 to TRBJ2-7; no clear D. CDR3 length: 13 residues. Germline V gene sequence: CDR1 ENHRY, CDR2 SYGVKD. V dropped 5 bases and J dropped 7 bases, with 15 bases sitting between them. The CDR3 sequence: CAISTLDREEQYF. In DNA, the CDR3 is TGTGCCATCAGTACCTTAGACCGCGAGGAGCAGTACTTC.